This T cell receptor beta chain was obtained from a study of blood T cell repertoires in COVID-19. Study-wide background: Sites in the United States, Italy and Spain provided acute and convalescent COVID-19 samples. T cells, B-cell-depleted T cells, or PBMCs provided the cDNA or gDNA that served as material.

The method was immunoSEQ multiplex PCR; TCRdb's version includes in-frame clones alone and lacks a portion of them. The sample contains 120,000 to 150,000 clones, more than 60% of which appear only once. The length of the CDR3 is 15 residues. The V end was cut by 4 bases, the J end by 5 bases, with 17 bases between. CDR1 is SGHKS, CDR2 YYEKEE, per germline (reference sequence). This receptor was obtained from an elderly man with acute or convalescent COVID-19. V is TRBV5-5 and J is TRBJ2-3; D is perhaps TRBD1 (5 bases). Sequencing was performed on peripheral blood. The CDR3 nucleotides read TGTGCCAGCAGCCAAGACAGCCTGAGTGGAGATACGCAGTATTTT. It specifies CASSQDSLSGDTQYF.